The rows below give T cell receptor beta chains drawn from one sample of a study of cytomegalovirus exposure and HLA in healthy donors. Method: immunoSEQ multiplex PCR; TCRdb's copy keeps in-frame clones and lacks some. This table holds around 120,000 clones, less than 90% found once. The sequencing input was PBMCs. Every receptor here comes from a man aged 18-30 years in good health and CMV-seropositive. CDR3s include the opening cysteine and the closing phenylalanine or tryptophan. A D gene is named only where the DNA matches it firmly. The size field is filled for only some rows; it gives once, few, many or a size class.

d_call: -
j_call: TRBJ2-7
v_call: TRBV7-2
clone_size: -
cdr3_aa: CASSFMRYEQYF
cdr3_nt: TGTGCCAGCAGCTTTATGAGGTACGAGCAGTACTTC

d_call: -
j_call: TRBJ1-5
v_call: TRBV18
clone_size: once
cdr3_aa: CASSPRNRANQPQHF
cdr3_nt: TGTGCCAGCTCACCACGTAACAGGGCGAATCAGCCCCAGCATTTT

d_call: -
j_call: TRBJ2-7
v_call: TRBV7-8
clone_size: -
cdr3_aa: CASSLDPDIKIDF
cdr3_nt: TGTGCCAGCAGCTTAGATCCGGACATAAAGATAGACTTC

d_call: TRBD1
j_call: TRBJ1-1
v_call: TRBV27
clone_size: -
cdr3_aa: CASTETGEESEAFF
cdr3_nt: TGTGCCAGCACTGAGACAGGGGAAGAATCTGAAGCTTTCTTT

d_call: TRBD1
j_call: TRBJ1-5
v_call: TRBV28
clone_size: -
cdr3_aa: CASSSRTGSPRPGVQPQHF
cdr3_nt: TGTGCCAGCAGTAGCCGGACAGGGAGCCCCCGCCCAGGGGTTCAGCCCCAGCATTTT

d_call: TRBD1
j_call: TRBJ1-2
v_call: TRBV7-8
clone_size: -
cdr3_aa: CASSPGLTGGRDGYTF
cdr3_nt: TGTGCCAGCAGCCCTGGGCTTACAGGGGGCCGGGATGGCTACACCTTC

d_call: TRBD1
j_call: TRBJ1-1
v_call: TRBV6-5
clone_size: -
cdr3_aa: CASRDRGNPWGAFF
cdr3_nt: TGTGCCAGCAGGGACAGGGGAAATCCATGGGGAGCTTTCTTT

d_call: -
j_call: TRBJ1-4
v_call: TRBV5-1
clone_size: once
cdr3_aa: CASALGMTNEKLFF
cdr3_nt: TGCGCCAGCGCGCTCGGGATGACTAATGAAAAACTGTTTTTT

d_call: -
j_call: TRBJ2-1
v_call: TRBV15
clone_size: -
cdr3_aa: CATSRDREANNEQFF
cdr3_nt: TGTGCCACCAGCAGAGATCGCGAAGCAAACAATGAGCAGTTCTTC

d_call: -
j_call: TRBJ2-5
v_call: TRBV7-2
clone_size: once
cdr3_aa: CASSLLSRTQYF
cdr3_nt: TGTGCCAGCAGCTTGCTAAGCCGAACCCAGTACTTC

d_call: -
j_call: TRBJ1-2
v_call: TRBV5-4
clone_size: -
cdr3_aa: CASSLPKRELGYTF
cdr3_nt: TGTGCCAGCAGCTTGCCCAAACGAGAGTTGGGCTACACCTTC

d_call: -
j_call: TRBJ2-5
v_call: TRBV2
clone_size: -
cdr3_aa: CASCPQGRSGETQYF
cdr3_nt: TGTGCCAGCTGCCCCCAGGGGCGTTCCGGAGAGACCCAGTACTTC

d_call: TRBD1
j_call: TRBJ1-3
v_call: TRBV5-1
clone_size: -
cdr3_aa: CASSFQGGSGNTIYF
cdr3_nt: TGCGCCAGCAGCTTTCAGGGGGGCTCTGGAAACACCATATATTTT

d_call: -
j_call: TRBJ2-1
v_call: TRBV28
clone_size: -
cdr3_aa: CASSLGDDRIGLIEQFF
cdr3_nt: TGTGCCAGCAGTTTAGGGGACGACAGGATTGGCCTCATAGAGCAGTTCTTC

d_call: -
j_call: TRBJ2-7
v_call: TRBV7-9
clone_size: -
cdr3_aa: CASSSPQVIYEQYF
cdr3_nt: TGTGCCAGCAGCTCCCCGCAGGTGATATACGAGCAGTACTTC

d_call: TRBD1
j_call: TRBJ1-1
v_call: TRBV6-5
clone_size: -
cdr3_aa: CASSYSSDRGTEAFF
cdr3_nt: TGTGCCAGCAGTTACTCGTCCGACAGGGGTACTGAAGCTTTCTTT

d_call: TRBD2
j_call: TRBJ2-3
v_call: TRBV28
clone_size: once
cdr3_aa: CASSYLAGGATDTQYF
cdr3_nt: TGTGCCAGCAGCTATCTAGCGGGGGGAGCTACAGATACGCAGTATTTT

d_call: -
j_call: TRBJ1-2
v_call: TRBV27
clone_size: once
cdr3_aa: CASTYLSGVGANGYTF
cdr3_nt: TGTGCCAGCACCTACTTGTCGGGGGTTGGAGCGAATGGCTACACCTTC

d_call: TRBD2
j_call: TRBJ2-1
v_call: TRBV7-8
clone_size: few
cdr3_aa: CASSLAQLAGNEQFF
cdr3_nt: TGTGCCAGCAGCTTAGCGCAACTAGCGGGCAATGAGCAGTTCTTC

d_call: TRBD1
j_call: TRBJ1-2
v_call: TRBV5-1
clone_size: -
cdr3_aa: CASSGGQGGNGYTF
cdr3_nt: TGCGCCAGCAGCGGAGGACAGGGGGGAAATGGCTACACCTTC

d_call: TRBD1
j_call: TRBJ1-6
v_call: TRBV7-9
clone_size: -
cdr3_aa: CASSARDSNSPLHF
cdr3_nt: TGTGCCAGCAGCGCGAGGGACAGTAATTCACCCCTCCACTTT

d_call: -
j_call: TRBJ1-3
v_call: TRBV5-6
clone_size: -
cdr3_aa: CASSLSPGDSTYTIYF
cdr3_nt: TGTGCCAGCAGCTTGTCCCCTGGTGACAGCACATACACCATATATTTT

d_call: -
j_call: TRBJ2-3
v_call: TRBV5-6
clone_size: -
cdr3_aa: CASSFRYESSTDTQYF
cdr3_nt: TGTGCCAGCAGCTTTCGATACGAGTCCAGCACAGATACGCAGTATTTT

d_call: -
j_call: TRBJ1-6
v_call: TRBV4-3
clone_size: once
cdr3_aa: CASSQDPYESSPLHF
cdr3_nt: TGCGCCAGCAGCCAAGATCCCTATGAGTCGTCACCCCTCCACTTT

d_call: -
j_call: TRBJ2-6
v_call: TRBV19
clone_size: -
cdr3_aa: CASSIRGSGANVLTF
cdr3_nt: TGTGCCAGTAGTATTAGAGGCTCTGGGGCCAACGTCCTGACTTTC

d_call: TRBD2
j_call: TRBJ2-3
v_call: TRBV7-9
clone_size: -
cdr3_aa: CAVTGDYVRTDTQYF
cdr3_nt: TGTGCCGTTACCGGGGACTACGTGCGCACAGATACGCAGTATTTT

d_call: -
j_call: TRBJ1-1
v_call: TRBV7-9
clone_size: -
cdr3_aa: CASSFQDLPGTEAFF
cdr3_nt: TGTGCCAGCAGCTTCCAGGACCTACCGGGGACTGAAGCTTTCTTT

d_call: -
j_call: TRBJ1-2
v_call: TRBV11-2
clone_size: -
cdr3_aa: CASSRAGTRLGYGYTF
cdr3_nt: TGTGCCAGCAGTCGAGCGGGGACTAGGCTAGGCTATGGCTACACCTTC

d_call: -
j_call: TRBJ1-2
v_call: TRBV7-9
clone_size: -
cdr3_aa: CASTTRDTNYGYTF
cdr3_nt: TGTGCCAGCACCACCCGGGACACTAACTATGGCTACACCTTC

d_call: -
j_call: TRBJ1-1
v_call: TRBV5-4
clone_size: -
cdr3_aa: CASSSSDGGKNTEAFF
cdr3_nt: TGTGCCAGCAGCTCCAGCGACGGAGGCAAGAACACTGAAGCTTTCTTT

d_call: -
j_call: TRBJ2-7
v_call: TRBV6-6
clone_size: -
cdr3_aa: CASSYSTSGSEQYF
cdr3_nt: TGTGCCAGCAGTTACTCGACCTCCGGGAGCGAGCAGTACTTC

d_call: TRBD1
j_call: TRBJ1-4
v_call: TRBV19
clone_size: -
cdr3_aa: CASSVRDRDDEKLFF
cdr3_nt: TGTGCCAGTAGTGTCCGGGACAGGGACGATGAAAAACTGTTTTTT

d_call: -
j_call: TRBJ1-6
v_call: TRBV6-5
clone_size: -
cdr3_aa: CASSSLPDSNSPLHF
cdr3_nt: TGTGCCAGCAGTTCCCTGCCGGACAGTAATTCACCCCTCCACTTT

d_call: TRBD1
j_call: TRBJ1-6
v_call: TRBV27
clone_size: -
cdr3_aa: CASHRGDQFLRPLHF
cdr3_nt: TGTGCCAGCCACAGGGGTGATCAGTTCCTACGGCCCCTCCACTTT

d_call: -
j_call: TRBJ1-2
v_call: TRBV4-2
clone_size: few
cdr3_aa: CASSPDLNYGYTF
cdr3_nt: TGTGCCAGCAGCCCGGACTTAAACTATGGCTACACCTTC

d_call: -
j_call: TRBJ2-3
v_call: TRBV10-3
clone_size: -
cdr3_aa: CAISDSGYSTDTQYF
cdr3_nt: TGTGCCATCAGTGACTCGGGGTATAGCACAGATACGCAGTATTTT

d_call: TRBD2
j_call: TRBJ2-3
v_call: TRBV27
clone_size: -
cdr3_aa: CASSSHPSGVDQSTDTQYF
cdr3_nt: TGTGCCAGCAGTTCGCATCCTAGCGGGGTGGATCAAAGCACAGATACGCAGTATTTT